This T cell receptor (beta chain) was captured by sequencing in a study of T cells expressing NK-cell markers. Study summary: The authors derived TCR beta repertoires from sorted CD3+CD56+NKG2C+, CD3+CD56+NKG2C- and CD3+CD56-NKG2C+ T cells.

Study-level findings and limits: A handful of donors likewise had their CD3+CD56-NKG2C+ fraction led by these clonotypes.

Remarks on this clonotype: Its antigen is unidentified.

TCRdb re-called the 5' RACE reads and gives one entry per CDR3 protein, without DNA. Reported are about 450,000 distinct CDR3 sequences; the ten largest clones contain 7.3%. Germline CDR1 SQVTM, CDR2 ANQGSEA. The CDR3 sequence is 13 residues long. The chain joins TRBV29-1 to TRBJ1-1; TCRdb outputs TRBD1, but without DNA this stays unchecked. Sequencing was done on a sample of blood T cells: a sorted CD56 or NKG2C T cell subset, CD4+ or CD8+ T cells, or bulk PBMC T cells (not recorded which). The TCR sequence derives from a woman between 18 and 70 years old in good health. This CDR3 reads CSATPGQGAKAFF.